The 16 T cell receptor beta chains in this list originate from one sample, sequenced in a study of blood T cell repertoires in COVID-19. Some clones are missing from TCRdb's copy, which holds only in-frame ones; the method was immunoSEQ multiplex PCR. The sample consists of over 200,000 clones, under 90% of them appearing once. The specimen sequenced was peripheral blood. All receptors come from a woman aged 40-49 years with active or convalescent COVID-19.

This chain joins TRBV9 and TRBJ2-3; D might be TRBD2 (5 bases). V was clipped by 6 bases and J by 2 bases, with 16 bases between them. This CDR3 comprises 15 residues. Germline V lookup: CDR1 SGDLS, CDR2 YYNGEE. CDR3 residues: CASTPQGSNTDTQYF. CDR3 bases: TGTGCCAGCACACCCCAAGGGAGTAACACAGATACGCAGTATTTT.

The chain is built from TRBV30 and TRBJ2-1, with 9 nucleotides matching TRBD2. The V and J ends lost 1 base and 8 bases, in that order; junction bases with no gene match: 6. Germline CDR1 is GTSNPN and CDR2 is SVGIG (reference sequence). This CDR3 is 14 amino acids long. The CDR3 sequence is CAWSEGSGSYEQFF. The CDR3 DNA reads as TGTGCCTGGAGTGAAGGTAGCGGGAGTTATGAGCAGTTCTTC.

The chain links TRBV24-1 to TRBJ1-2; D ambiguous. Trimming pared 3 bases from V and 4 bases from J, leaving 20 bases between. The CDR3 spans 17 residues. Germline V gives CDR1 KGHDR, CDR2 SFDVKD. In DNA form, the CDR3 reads TGTGCCACCAGTGATCCGAACGGGTCGGGGAAGGCCTATGGCTACACCTTC. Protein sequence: CATSDPNGSGKAYGYTF.

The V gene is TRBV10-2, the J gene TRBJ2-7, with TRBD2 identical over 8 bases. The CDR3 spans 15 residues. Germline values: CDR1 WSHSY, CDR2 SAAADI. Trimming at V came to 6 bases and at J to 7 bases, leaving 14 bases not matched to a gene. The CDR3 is CASSPLAGSRNEQYF. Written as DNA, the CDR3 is TGCGCCAGCAGCCCCTTAGCGGGATCACGAAATGAGCAGTACTTC.

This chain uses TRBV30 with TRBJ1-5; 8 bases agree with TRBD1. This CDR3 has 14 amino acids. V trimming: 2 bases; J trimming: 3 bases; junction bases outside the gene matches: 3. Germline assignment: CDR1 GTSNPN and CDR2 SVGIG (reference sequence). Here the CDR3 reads CAWSRTGPNQPQHF. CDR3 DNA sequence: TGTGCCTGGAGTAGGACAGGGCCCAATCAGCCCCAGCATTTT.

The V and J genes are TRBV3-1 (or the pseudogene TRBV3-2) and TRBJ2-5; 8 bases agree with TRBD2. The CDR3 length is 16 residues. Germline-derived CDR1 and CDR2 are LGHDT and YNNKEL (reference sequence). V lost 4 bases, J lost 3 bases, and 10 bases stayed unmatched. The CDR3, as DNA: TGTGCCAGCAGCCGAGGGTCCCTGACTAGCGAAGAGACCCAGTACTTC. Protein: CASSRGSLTSEETQYF.

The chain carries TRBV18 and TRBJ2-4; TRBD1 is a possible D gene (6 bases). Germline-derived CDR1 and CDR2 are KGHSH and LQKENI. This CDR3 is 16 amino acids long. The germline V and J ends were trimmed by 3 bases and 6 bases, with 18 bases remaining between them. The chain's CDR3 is CASSPSHPGAANIQYF. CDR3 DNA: TGTGCCAGCTCACCGTCCCATCCAGGGGCGGCAAACATTCAGTACTTC. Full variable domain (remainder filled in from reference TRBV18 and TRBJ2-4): NAGVMQNPRHLVRRRGQEARLRCSPMKGHSHVYWYRQLPEEGLKFMVYLQKENIIDESGMPKERFSAEFPKEGPSILRIQQVVRGDSAAYFCASSPSHPGAANIQYFGAGTRLSVL.

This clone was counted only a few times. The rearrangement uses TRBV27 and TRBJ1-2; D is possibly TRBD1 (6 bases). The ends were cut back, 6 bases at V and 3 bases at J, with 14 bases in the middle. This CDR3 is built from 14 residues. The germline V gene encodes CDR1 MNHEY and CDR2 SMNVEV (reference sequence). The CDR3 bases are TGTGCCAGCAGCCTCACAGGGCTAGACTATGGCTACACCTTC. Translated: CASSLTGLDYGYTF.

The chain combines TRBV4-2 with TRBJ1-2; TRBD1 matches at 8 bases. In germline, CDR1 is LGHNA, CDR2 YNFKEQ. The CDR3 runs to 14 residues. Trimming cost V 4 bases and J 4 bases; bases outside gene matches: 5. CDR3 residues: CASSPSDRAYGYTF. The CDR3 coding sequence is TGTGCCAGCAGCCCCTCGGACAGGGCCTATGGCTACACCTTC.

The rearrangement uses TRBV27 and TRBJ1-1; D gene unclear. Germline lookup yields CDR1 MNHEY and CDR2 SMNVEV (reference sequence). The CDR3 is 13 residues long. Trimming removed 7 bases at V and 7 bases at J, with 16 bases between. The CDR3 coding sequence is TGTGCCAGCAACTATGTCGGCGGGGTTGAAGCTTTCTTT. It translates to CASNYVGGVEAFF.

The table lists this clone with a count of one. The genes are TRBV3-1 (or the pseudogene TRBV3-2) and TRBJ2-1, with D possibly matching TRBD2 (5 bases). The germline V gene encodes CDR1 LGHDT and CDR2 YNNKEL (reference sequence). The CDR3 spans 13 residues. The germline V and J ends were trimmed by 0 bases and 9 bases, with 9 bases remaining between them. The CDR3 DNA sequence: TGTGCCAGCAGCCAAGATTATCGGGGTGAGCAGTTCTTC. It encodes CASSQDYRGEQFF.

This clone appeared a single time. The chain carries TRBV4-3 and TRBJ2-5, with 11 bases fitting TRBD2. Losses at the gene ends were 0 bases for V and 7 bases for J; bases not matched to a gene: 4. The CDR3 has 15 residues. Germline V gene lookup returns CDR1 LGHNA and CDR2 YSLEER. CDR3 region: CASSQETGTSGTQYF. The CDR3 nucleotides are TGCGCCAGCAGCCAAGAAACCGGGACTAGCGGGACCCAGTACTTC.

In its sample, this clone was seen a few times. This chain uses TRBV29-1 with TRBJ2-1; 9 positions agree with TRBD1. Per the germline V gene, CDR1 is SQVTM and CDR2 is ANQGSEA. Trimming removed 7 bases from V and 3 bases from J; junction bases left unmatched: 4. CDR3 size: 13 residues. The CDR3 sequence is CSAVDRGYNEQFF. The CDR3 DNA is TGCAGCGCCGTGGACAGGGGCTACAATGAGCAGTTCTTC.

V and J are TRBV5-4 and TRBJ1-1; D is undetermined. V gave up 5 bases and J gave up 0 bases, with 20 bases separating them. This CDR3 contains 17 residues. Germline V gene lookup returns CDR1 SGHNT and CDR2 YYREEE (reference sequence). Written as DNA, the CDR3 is TGTGCCAGCAGTCCGACATCATATTCAAGCATGAACACTGAAGCTTTCTTT. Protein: CASSPTSYSSMNTEAFF.

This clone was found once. The CDR3 protein is CASKDNQGNQPQHF. The CDR3 DNA is TGTGCCAGTAAGGACAACCAGGGCAATCAGCCCCAGCATTTT. This chain links TRBV19 with TRBJ1-5; tentatively, D is TRBD1 (5 bases). V lost 7 bases and J 2 bases, leaving 12 bases between the germline ends. The CDR3 has 14 residues. Per germline, CDR1 LNHDA and CDR2 SQIVND (reference sequence). The variable domain in full, with the rest retrieved from reference TRBV19 and TRBJ1-5, is DGGITQSPKYLFRKEGQNVTLSCEQNLNHDAMYWYRQDPGQGLRLIYYSQIVNDFQKGDIAEGYSVSREKKESFPLTVTSAQKNPTAFYLCASKDNQGNQPQHFGDGTRLSIL.

Here the CDR3 DNA reads TGTGCCAGCAGTTCCTCGGGACAGGGATCAGAGACCCAGTACTTC. Its protein is CASSSSGQGSETQYF. This sequence joins TRBV28 and TRBJ2-5, with 9 bases aligning to TRBD1. Germline CDR1 is MDHEN and CDR2 is SYDVKM. V shed 4 bases and J 4 bases; nucleotides not matched to a gene: 7. The CDR3 extends over 15 amino acids.